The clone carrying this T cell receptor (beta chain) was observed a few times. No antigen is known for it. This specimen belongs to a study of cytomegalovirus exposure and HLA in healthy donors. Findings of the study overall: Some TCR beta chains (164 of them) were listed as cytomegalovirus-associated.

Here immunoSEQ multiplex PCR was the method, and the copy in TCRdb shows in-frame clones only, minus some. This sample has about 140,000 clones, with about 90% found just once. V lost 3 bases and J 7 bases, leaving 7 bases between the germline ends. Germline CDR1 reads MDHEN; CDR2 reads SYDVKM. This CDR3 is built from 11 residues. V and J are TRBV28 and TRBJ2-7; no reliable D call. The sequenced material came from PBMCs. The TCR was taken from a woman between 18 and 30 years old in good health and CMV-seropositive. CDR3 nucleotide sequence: TGTGCCAGCAGTTTTCTGCGGGAGCAGTACTTC. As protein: CASSFLREQYF.